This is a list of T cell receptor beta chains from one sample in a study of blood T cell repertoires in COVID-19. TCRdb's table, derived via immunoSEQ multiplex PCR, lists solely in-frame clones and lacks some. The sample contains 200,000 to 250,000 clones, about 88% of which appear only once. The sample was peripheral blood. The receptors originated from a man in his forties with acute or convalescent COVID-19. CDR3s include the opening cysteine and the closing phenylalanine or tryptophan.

CDR3aa: CASSSIPGQGYEAFF; j_gene: TRBJ1-1; v_gene: TRBV5-1
CDR3aa: CASSVGVRNSPLHF; j_gene: TRBJ1-6; v_gene: TRBV28
CDR3aa: CSASSNNYGYTF; j_gene: TRBJ1-2; v_gene: TRBV20-1
CDR3aa: CAWSSERGYQPQHF; j_gene: TRBJ1-5; v_gene: TRBV30
CDR3aa: CASSPSTVYNEQFF; j_gene: TRBJ2-1; v_gene: TRBV27
CDR3aa: CASSLAETVYQPQHF; j_gene: TRBJ1-5; v_gene: TRBV7-8
CDR3aa: CASTKTGTGAEEQYF; j_gene: TRBJ2-7; v_gene: TRBV27
CDR3aa: CASSPRQGPPNF; j_gene: TRBJ2-7; v_gene: TRBV28
CDR3aa: CASSVAEGGAVADTQYF; j_gene: TRBJ2-3; v_gene: TRBV9
CDR3aa: CASSLYREGYTF; j_gene: TRBJ1-2; v_gene: TRBV6-5